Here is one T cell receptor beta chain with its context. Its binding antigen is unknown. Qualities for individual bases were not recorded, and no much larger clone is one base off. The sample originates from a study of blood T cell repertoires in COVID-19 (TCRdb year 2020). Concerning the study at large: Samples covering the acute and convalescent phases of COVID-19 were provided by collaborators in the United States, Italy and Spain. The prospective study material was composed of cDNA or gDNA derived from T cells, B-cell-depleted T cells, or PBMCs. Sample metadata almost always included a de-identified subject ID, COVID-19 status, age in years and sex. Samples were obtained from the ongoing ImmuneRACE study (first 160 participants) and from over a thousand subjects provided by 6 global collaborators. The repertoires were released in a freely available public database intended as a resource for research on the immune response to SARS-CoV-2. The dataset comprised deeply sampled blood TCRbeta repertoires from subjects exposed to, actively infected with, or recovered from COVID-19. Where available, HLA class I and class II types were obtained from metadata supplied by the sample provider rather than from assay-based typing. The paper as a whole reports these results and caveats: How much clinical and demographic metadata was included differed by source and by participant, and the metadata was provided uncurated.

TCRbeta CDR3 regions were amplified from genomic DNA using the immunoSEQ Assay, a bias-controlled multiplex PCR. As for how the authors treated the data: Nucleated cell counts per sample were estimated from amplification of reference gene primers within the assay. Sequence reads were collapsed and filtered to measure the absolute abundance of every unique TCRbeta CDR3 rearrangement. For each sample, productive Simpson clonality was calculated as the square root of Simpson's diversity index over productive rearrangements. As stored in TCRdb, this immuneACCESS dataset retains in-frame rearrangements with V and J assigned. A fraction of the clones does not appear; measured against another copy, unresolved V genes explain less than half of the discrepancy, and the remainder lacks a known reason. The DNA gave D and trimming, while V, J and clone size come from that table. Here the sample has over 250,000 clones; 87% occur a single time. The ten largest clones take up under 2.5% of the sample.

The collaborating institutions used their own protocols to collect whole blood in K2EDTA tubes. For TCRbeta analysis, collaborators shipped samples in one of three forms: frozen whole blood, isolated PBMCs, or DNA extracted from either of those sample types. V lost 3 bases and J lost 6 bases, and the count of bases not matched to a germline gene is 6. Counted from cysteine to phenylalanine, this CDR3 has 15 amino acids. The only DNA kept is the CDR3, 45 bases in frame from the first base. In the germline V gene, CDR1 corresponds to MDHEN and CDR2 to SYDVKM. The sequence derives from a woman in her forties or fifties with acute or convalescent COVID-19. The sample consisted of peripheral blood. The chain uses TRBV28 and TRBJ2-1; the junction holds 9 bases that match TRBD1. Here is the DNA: TGTGCCAGCAGTTTTTGGGACAGGGTCGTCAATGAGCAGTTCTTC. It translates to CASSFWDRVVNEQFF.